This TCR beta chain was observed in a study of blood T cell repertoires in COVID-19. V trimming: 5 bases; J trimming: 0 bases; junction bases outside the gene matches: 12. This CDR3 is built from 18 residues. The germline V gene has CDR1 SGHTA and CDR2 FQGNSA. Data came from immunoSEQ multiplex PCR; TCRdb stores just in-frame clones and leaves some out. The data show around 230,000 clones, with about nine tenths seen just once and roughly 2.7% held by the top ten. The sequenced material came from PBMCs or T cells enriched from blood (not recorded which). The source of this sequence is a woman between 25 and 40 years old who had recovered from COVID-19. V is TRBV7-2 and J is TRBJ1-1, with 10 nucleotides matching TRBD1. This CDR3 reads CASSPQPGQGSMNTEAFF. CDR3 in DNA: TGTGCCAGCAGCCCTCAACCGGGACAGGGGTCTATGAACACTGAAGCTTTCTTT.